The rows below give T cell receptor beta chains drawn from one sample of a study of T cell responses to AZD1222 COVID-19 vaccine. Clones were read by immunoSEQ multiplex PCR, and TCRdb kept only the in-frame ones, dropping some. This sample yields some 140,000 clones, of which about 93% are seen a single time; roughly 7.1% belongs to the top ten. Sequencing used peripheral blood, obtained 28 days after the second AZD1222 dose. The receptors were gathered from an adult who received the AZD1222 COVID-19 vaccine. Each CDR3 is given with its conserved first and last residue. Fields, in order: D gene, clone size, J gene, V gene, CDR3 protein, CDR3 DNA. A D gene is named only where the DNA matches it firmly. A row's size may be missing; if present it is once, few, many or a size class.

-,-,TRBJ2-7,TRBV28,CASSLWGTSKEEQYF,TGTGCCAGCAGTTTATGGGGGACAAGTAAGGAGGAGCAGTACTTC
-,-,TRBJ1-1,TRBV2,CASSYMNTEAFF,TGTGCCAGTTCCTATATGAACACTGAAGCTTTCTTT
-,-,TRBJ1-2,TRBV2,CASSESWSPPYGYTF,TGTGCCAGCAGTGAATCTTGGTCCCCCCCATATGGCTACACCTTC
-,-,TRBJ2-5,TRBV11-1,CASSIADQETQYF,TGTGCCAGCAGCATAGCGGACCAAGAGACCCAGTACTTC
-,-,TRBJ2-1,TRBV6-5,CASRRLGENEQFF,TGTGCCAGCAGACGTCTTGGGGAGAATGAGCAGTTCTTC
-,-,TRBJ1-1,TRBV6-5,CASSYSGGMQTEAFF,TGTGCCAGCAGTTACTCTGGAGGGATGCAAACTGAAGCTTTCTTT
-,once,TRBJ2-3,TRBV11-2,CASSRDTFTDTQYF,TGTGCCAGCAGCCGGGACACCTTCACAGATACGCAGTATTTT
TRBD1,-,TRBJ1-1,TRBV10-3,CAIMDGTENTEAFF,TGTGCCATCATGGATGGGACAGAGAACACTGAAGCTTTCTTT
-,-,TRBJ1-3,TRBV11-3,CASSLRGASGNTIYF,TGTGCCAGCAGCTTAAGGGGAGCCTCTGGAAACACCATATATTTT
-,-,TRBJ2-7,TRBV30,CAWSGTISSYEQYF,TGTGCCTGGAGTGGTACAATAAGCTCCTACGAGCAGTACTTC
-,-,TRBJ1-2,TRBV6-5,CASSYSGGYGYTF,TGTGCCAGCAGTTACTCAGGGGGCTATGGCTACACCTTC
TRBD1,-,TRBJ1-5,TRBV5-5,CASSVTGTAPQPQHF,TGTGCCAGCAGCGTAACAGGGACAGCCCCTCAGCCCCAGCATTTT
-,-,TRBJ2-2,TRBV11-1,CASSLGAGELFF,TGTGCCAGCAGCTTAGGGGCGGGGGAGCTGTTTTTT
-,-,TRBJ2-7,TRBV12-3/TRBV12-4,CASSLGYGYEQYF,TGTGCCAGCAGTTTGGGATACGGATACGAGCAGTACTTC
TRBD1,-,TRBJ1-1,TRBV28,CASSLWGTANTEAFF,TGTGCCAGCAGTTTATGGGGGACAGCTAACACTGAAGCTTTCTTT
-,-,TRBJ2-5,TRBV11-2,CASSEGQGLEETQYF,TGTGCCAGCAGCGAGGGGCAGGGCTTGGAGGAGACCCAGTACTTC
TRBD2,-,TRBJ2-7,TRBV27,CASSLGGATYEQYF,TGTGCCAGCAGTCTCGGGGGGGCCACCTACGAGCAGTACTTC
TRBD1,-,TRBJ1-3,TRBV4-3,CASSPGQGVTGNTIYF,TGCGCCAGCAGCCCCGGACAGGGTGTAACGGGAAACACCATATATTTT
TRBD1,few,TRBJ1-3,TRBV13,CASSLLRRGTSGNTIYF,TGTGCCAGCAGCTTACTTCGCAGGGGGACGTCGGGAAACACCATATATTTT
-,-,TRBJ1-1,TRBV6-5,CASSHYRAFF,TGTGCCAGCAGCCACTATAGAGCTTTCTTT
TRBD2,-,TRBJ2-3,TRBV5-4,CASSLTSGFENTQYF,TGTGCCAGCAGCTTGACTAGCGGGTTTGAAAATACGCAGTATTTT
-,-,TRBJ1-2,TRBV10-1,CASSPHPFTGYGYTF,TGCGCCAGCAGTCCCCACCCCTTTACGGGCTATGGCTACACCTTC
-,-,TRBJ2-2,TRBV7-8,CASRPRQAGTGELFF,TGTGCCAGCAGACCAAGACAGGCCGGCACCGGGGAGCTGTTTTTT
TRBD2,few,TRBJ2-1,TRBV5-1,CASSLERGSYNEQFF,TGCGCCAGCAGCTTGGAGCGGGGATCCTACAATGAGCAGTTCTTC
-,-,TRBJ1-3,TRBV14,CASTQNAGNTIYF,TGTGCCAGCACCCAGAACGCTGGAAACACCATATATTTT
-,-,TRBJ1-3,TRBV4-3,CASSQEGGTGNTIYF,TGCGCCAGCAGCCAAGAGGGGGGGACTGGAAACACCATATATTTT
TRBD1,once,TRBJ1-2,TRBV7-2,CASSLGARQGDGYTF,TGTGCCAGCAGCTTAGGGGCCCGACAGGGAGATGGCTACACCTTC
-,-,TRBJ2-7,TRBV18,CASSPPGDYEQYF,TGTGCCAGCTCCCCTCCAGGGGACTACGAGCAGTACTTC
-,-,TRBJ1-2,TRBV19,CASSIVRDFVGGYTF,TGTGCCAGTAGTATAGTAAGGGACTTCGTGGGTGGCTACACCTTC
-,-,TRBJ1-1,TRBV19,CASSISWNTEAFF,TGTGCCAGTAGTATTAGCTGGAACACTGAAGCTTTCTTT
-,-,TRBJ1-1,TRBV7-2,CASSLSGWNTEAFF,TGTGCCAGCAGCTTGTCAGGGTGGAACACTGAAGCTTTCTTT
TRBD1,-,TRBJ1-2,TRBV27,CASSSEQGALGYTF,TGTGCCAGCAGTTCAGAACAGGGGGCGTTAGGCTACACCTTC
-,-,TRBJ2-1,TRBV12-3/TRBV12-4,CASRVGQNEQFF,TGTGCCAGCAGAGTAGGGCAGAATGAGCAGTTCTTC
-,-,TRBJ1-4,TRBV19,CASSQGLEKLFF,TGTGCCAGTAGTCAGGGACTTGAAAAACTGTTTTTT
-,-,TRBJ1-3,TRBV15,CATSRDHAGDGNTIYF,TGTGCCACCAGCAGAGATCACGCAGGGGACGGAAACACCATATATTTT
-,-,TRBJ1-5,TRBV12-3/TRBV12-4,CASTLTANQPQHF,TGTGCCAGCACCCTAACAGCGAACCAGCCCCAGCATTTT
-,-,TRBJ1-4,TRBV27,CASSLQQWEKLFF,TGTGCCAGCAGTTTACAACAGTGGGAAAAACTGTTTTTT
TRBD1,-,TRBJ2-3,TRBV30,CAWGQGVTDTQYF,TGTGCCTGGGGACAGGGAGTCACAGATACGCAGTATTTT
-,-,TRBJ2-1,TRBV10-3,CAISESPESNEQFF,TGTGCCATCAGTGAGTCCCCAGAATCCAATGAGCAGTTCTTC
-,once,TRBJ2-4,TRBV6-5,CASSYSGGSDIQYF,TGTGCCAGCAGTTACTCCGGGGGCTCGGACATTCAGTACTTC
-,-,TRBJ2-6,TRBV10-3,CAISESRGTISGANVLTF,TGTGCCATCAGTGAGTCCCGAGGAACAATCTCTGGGGCCAACGTCCTGACTTTC
-,-,TRBJ2-3,TRBV7-2,CASSLAIAGGRWAPGAQYF,TGTGCCAGCAGCTTAGCCATTGCTGGGGGCAGGTGGGCTCCAGGGGCGCAGTATTTT
TRBD2,-,TRBJ2-6,TRBV18,CASSPAALAGVPSSGANVLTF,TGTGCCAGCTCACCAGCTGCGCTAGCGGGGGTTCCTAGCTCTGGGGCCAACGTCCTGACTTTC
-,-,TRBJ1-5,TRBV6-2/TRBV6-3,CASSQSLGQPQHF,TGTGCCAGCAGCCAGTCGCTTGGTCAGCCCCAGCATTTT
-,-,TRBJ1-1,TRBV12-3/TRBV12-4,CASNVRRFTEAFF,TGTGCCAGCAACGTCCGACGGTTCACTGAAGCTTTCTTT
TRBD2,-,TRBJ2-3,TRBV18,CASSPALAGADTQYF,TGTGCCAGCTCACCAGCATTAGCGGGGGCAGATACGCAGTATTTT
TRBD1,-,TRBJ2-5,TRBV25-1,CASSGQGIQETQYF,TGTGCCAGCAGTGGACAGGGTATCCAAGAGACCCAGTACTTC
TRBD2,-,TRBJ2-3,TRBV7-8,CASSQTSGGETSTDTQYF,TGTGCCAGCAGCCAGACTAGCGGGGGGGAAACTAGCACAGATACGCAGTATTTT
-,-,TRBJ2-1,TRBV29-1,CSVRGGLKGNEQFF,TGCAGCGTTCGTGGGGGCCTTAAGGGCAATGAGCAGTTCTTC
-,-,TRBJ1-2,TRBV3-1/TRBV3-2,CASSQEGFERGEGYTF,TGTGCCAGCAGCCAAGAAGGATTCGAAAGGGGGGAGGGCTACACCTTC
-,-,TRBJ1-1,TRBV28,CASSLGNTEAFF,TGTGCCAGCAGTCTCGGGAACACTGAAGCTTTCTTT
TRBD1,-,TRBJ1-2,TRBV28,CASSSDRALYGYTF,TGTGCCAGCAGCTCAGACAGGGCCCTCTATGGCTACACCTTC